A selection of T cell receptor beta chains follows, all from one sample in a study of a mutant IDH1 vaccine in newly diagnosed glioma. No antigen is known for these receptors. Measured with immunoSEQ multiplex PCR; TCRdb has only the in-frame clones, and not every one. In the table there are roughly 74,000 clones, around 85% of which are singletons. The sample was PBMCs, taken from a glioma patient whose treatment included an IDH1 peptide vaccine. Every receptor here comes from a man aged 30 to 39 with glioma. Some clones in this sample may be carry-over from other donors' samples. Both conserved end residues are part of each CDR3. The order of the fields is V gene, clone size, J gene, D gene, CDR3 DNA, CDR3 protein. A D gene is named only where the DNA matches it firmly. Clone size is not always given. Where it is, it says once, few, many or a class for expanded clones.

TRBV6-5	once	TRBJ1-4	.	TGTGCCAGCAGTTACGGAACTAATGAAAAACTGTTTTTT	CASSYGTNEKLFF
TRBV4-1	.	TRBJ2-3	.	TGCGCCAGCAGCCAAGTCAATGCCGGTGGTGATACGCAGTATTTT	CASSQVNAGGDTQYF
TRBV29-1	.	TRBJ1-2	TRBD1	TGCAGCGTTGAGACAGGGAGGAACTATGGCTACACCTTC	CSVETGRNYGYTF
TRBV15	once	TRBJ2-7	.	TGTGCCACCAGCAGTCGGCGAGGAGCTATCGAGCAGTACTTC	CATSSRRGAIEQYF
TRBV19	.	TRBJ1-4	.	TGTGCCAGTAGTATAGTTGAGGGGAAACTGTTTTTT	CASSIVEGKLFF
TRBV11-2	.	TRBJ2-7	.	TGTGCCAGCAGCCGTACAGGGAACAAATACGAGCAGTACTTC	CASSRTGNKYEQYF
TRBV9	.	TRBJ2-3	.	TGTGCCAGCAGCCTTAGGGCGACGAGCACAGATACGCAGTATTTT	CASSLRATSTDTQYF
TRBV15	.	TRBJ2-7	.	TGTGCCACCAGCAGAGATCTCCGGAGCTACGAGCAGTACTTC	CATSRDLRSYEQYF
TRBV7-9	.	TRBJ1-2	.	TGTGCCAGCAGCTCGACAGGAGATAACTATGGCTACACCTTC	CASSSTGDNYGYTF
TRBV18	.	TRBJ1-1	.	TGTGCCAGCTCAAACTACGAAACTACCTCAGGGGCTTTCTTT	CASSNYETTSGAFF
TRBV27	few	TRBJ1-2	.	TGTGCCAGCAGTTTTTTGGGCACGAGACGGGAGGGGCGCTACACCTTC	CASSFLGTRREGRYTF
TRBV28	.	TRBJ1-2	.	TGTGCCAGCAGTTCAAACAGCTATGGCTACACCTTC	CASSSNSYGYTF
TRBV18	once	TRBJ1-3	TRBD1	TGTGCCAGCTCAGTGGGACAGGGGGCGAACTCTGGAAACACCATATATTTT	CASSVGQGANSGNTIYF
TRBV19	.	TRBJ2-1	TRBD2	TGTGCCAGCTCTAGCGGGAACTACAATGAGCAGTTCTTC	CASSSGNYNEQFF
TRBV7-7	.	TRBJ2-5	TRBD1	TGTGCCAGCAGCTCCAACAGGGGAATGGGAGAGACCCAGTACTTC	CASSSNRGMGETQYF
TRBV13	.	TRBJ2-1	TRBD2	TGTGCCACCGCGGGGGTGTCCAATGAGCAGTTCTTC	CATAGVSNEQFF
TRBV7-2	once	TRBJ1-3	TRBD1	TGTGCCAGCAGCCGTTCAGGGGGCTCTGGAAACACCATATATTTT	CASSRSGGSGNTIYF
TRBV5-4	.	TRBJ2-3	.	TGTGCCAGCGAAGAACAGTCGACTAGCACAGATACGCAGTATTTT	CASEEQSTSTDTQYF
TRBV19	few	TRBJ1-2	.	TGTGCCAGTAGTAGAGGGGATGGCTACACCTTC	CASSRGDGYTF
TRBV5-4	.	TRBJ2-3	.	TGTGCCAGCAGCTTGGAGCCTAGCGGCACAGATACGCAGTATTTT	CASSLEPSGTDTQYF
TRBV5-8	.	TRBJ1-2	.	TGTGCCAGCACCGTTGACAGAATCCGCAACTATGGCTACACCTTC	CASTVDRIRNYGYTF
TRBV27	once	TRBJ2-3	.	TGTGCCAGCAGTTATCTCGACAGGCTCCCAGATACGCAGTATTTT	CASSYLDRLPDTQYF
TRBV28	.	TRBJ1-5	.	TGTGCCAGCAGTTTATGGACAGGTATAGATCAGCCCCAGCATTTT	CASSLWTGIDQPQHF
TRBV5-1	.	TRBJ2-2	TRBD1	TGCGCCAGCAGCTTTAGACAGGGTGATGCCGGGGAGCTGTTTTTT	CASSFRQGDAGELFF
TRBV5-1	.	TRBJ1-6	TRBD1	TGCGCCAGCAGCTTTGACAGGGTTAATTCACCCCTCCACTTT	CASSFDRVNSPLHF
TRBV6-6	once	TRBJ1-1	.	TGTGCCAGCAGTTCCCGGGGGCCGAACACTGAAGCTTTCTTT	CASSSRGPNTEAFF
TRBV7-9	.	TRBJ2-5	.	TGTGCCAGCAGCTTAGGACAACAAGAGACCCAGTACTTC	CASSLGQQETQYF
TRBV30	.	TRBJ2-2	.	TGTGCCTGGCTGGGCTACACCGGGGAGCTGTTTTTT	CAWLGYTGELFF
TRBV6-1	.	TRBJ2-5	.	TGTGCCAGCAGTATTGGGACGGATCAAGAGACCCAGTACTTC	CASSIGTDQETQYF
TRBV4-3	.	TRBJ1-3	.	TGCGCCAGCAGCCAAGGCGTGGGGGGCGCGGGGGGAAACACCATATATTTT	CASSQGVGGAGGNTIYF
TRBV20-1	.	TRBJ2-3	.	TGCAGTCCCCTCGAGGGCGGTACGCAGTATTTT	CSPLEGGTQYF
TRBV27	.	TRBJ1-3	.	TGTGCCAGCAGTAGTACTGGGGGGACAGGAAACACCATATATTTT	CASSSTGGTGNTIYF
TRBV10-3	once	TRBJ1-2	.	TGTGCCATCAGTGAGTATGGACAGCCTGATGGCTACACCTTC	CAISEYGQPDGYTF
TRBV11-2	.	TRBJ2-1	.	TGTGCCAGCAGTACGACAGGCGTTTCAAATGAGCAGTTCTTC	CASSTTGVSNEQFF
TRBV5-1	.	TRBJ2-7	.	TGCGCCAGCAGCGAATTCGAGGTTACTACGGGGCAGTACTTC	CASSEFEVTTGQYF
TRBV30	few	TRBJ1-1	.	TGTGCCTGGAGTGTTGGGCTCATGAACACTGAAGCTTTCTTT	CAWSVGLMNTEAFF
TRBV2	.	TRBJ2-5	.	TGTGCCAGCAGTGCAGAGAGCGGGCCCGAAGAGACCCAGTACTTC	CASSAESGPEETQYF
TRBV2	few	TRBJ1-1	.	TGTGCCAGCAGGATCCAGGGGAACACTGAAGCTTTCTTT	CASRIQGNTEAFF
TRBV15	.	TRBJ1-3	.	TGTGCCACCAGCAGAGAGGGGACCACTTTGAATATCTCTGGAAACACCATATATTTT	CATSREGTTLNISGNTIYF
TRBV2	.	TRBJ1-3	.	TGTGCCAGCAGTTACAGGGTGGGGATATATTTT	CASSYRVGIYF